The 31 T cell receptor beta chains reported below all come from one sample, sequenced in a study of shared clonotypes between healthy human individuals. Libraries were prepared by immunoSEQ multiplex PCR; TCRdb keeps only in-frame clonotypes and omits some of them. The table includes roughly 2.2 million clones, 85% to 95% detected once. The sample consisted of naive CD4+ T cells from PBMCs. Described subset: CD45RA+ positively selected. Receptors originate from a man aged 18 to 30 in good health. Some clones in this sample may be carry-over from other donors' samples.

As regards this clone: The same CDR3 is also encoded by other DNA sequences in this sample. CDR3 nucleotide sequence: TGTGCCAGCAGCGCGAGCTCTGGGGCCAACGTCCTGACTTTC. This encodes CASSASSGANVLTF. The chain has TRBV9 and TRBJ2-6; D is ambiguous. The length of the CDR3 is 14 residues. The ends were cut back, 3 bases at V and 0 bases at J, with 4 bases in the middle. Germline lookup yields CDR1 SGDLS and CDR2 YYNGEE.

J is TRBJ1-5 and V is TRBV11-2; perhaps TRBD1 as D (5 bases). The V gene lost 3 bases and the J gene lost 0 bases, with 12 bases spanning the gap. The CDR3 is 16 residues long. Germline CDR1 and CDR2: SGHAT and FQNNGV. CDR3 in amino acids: CASSLGGQVSNQPQHF. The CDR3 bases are TGTGCCAGCAGCTTGGGGGGTCAGGTTAGCAATCAGCCCCAGCATTTT.

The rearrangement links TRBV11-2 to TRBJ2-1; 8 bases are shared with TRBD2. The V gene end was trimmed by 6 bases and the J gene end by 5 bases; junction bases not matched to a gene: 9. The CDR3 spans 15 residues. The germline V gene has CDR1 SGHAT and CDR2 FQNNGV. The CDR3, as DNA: TGTGCCAGCAGAACGTTCGGCGGGAGGAACAATGAGCAGTTCTTC. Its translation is CASRTFGGRNNEQFF.

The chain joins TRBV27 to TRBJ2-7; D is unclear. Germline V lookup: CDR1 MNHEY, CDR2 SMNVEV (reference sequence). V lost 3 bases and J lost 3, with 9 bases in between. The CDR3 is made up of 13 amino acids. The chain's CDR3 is CASSFAPHYEQYF. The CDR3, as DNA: TGTGCCAGCAGTTTCGCACCCCACTACGAGCAGTACTTC.

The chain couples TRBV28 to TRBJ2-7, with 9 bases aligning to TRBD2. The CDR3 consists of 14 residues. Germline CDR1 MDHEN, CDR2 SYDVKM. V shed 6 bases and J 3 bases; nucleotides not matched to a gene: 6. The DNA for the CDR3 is TGTGCCAGCAGGTCGGCGGGAGGGCTCTACGAGCAGTACTTC. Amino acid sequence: CASRSAGGLYEQYF.

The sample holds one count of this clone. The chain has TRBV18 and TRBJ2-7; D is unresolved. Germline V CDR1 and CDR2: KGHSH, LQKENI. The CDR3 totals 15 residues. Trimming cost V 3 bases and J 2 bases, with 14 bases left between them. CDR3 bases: TGTGCCAGCTCACCGACGCAGGAGCTTACCTACGAGCAGTACTTC. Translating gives CASSPTQELTYEQYF.

CDR3: CASSTGGARTNEKLFF. CDR3 bases: TGCGCCAGCTCCACGGGGGGGGCGAGGACTAATGAAAAACTGTTTTTT. The chain couples TRBV5-1 to TRBJ1-4; the D gene is possibly TRBD1 (6 bases). From germline, CDR1 is SGHRS and CDR2 YFSETQ. V was pared by 7 bases and J by 2 bases, with 18 bases between. The CDR3 runs to 16 residues.

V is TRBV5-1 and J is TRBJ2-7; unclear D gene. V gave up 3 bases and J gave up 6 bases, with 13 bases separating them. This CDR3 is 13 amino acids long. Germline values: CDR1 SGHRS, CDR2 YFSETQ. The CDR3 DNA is TGCGCCAGCAGCTCCGCCCCTGGGTCCGAGCAGTACTTC. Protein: CASSSAPGSEQYF.

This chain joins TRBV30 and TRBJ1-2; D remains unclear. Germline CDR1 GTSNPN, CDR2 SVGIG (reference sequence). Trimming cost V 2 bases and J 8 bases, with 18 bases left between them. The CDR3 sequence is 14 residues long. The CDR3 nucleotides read TGTGCCTGGAGTTTAATAAGGGTAGAGGGAGGCTACACCTTC. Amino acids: CAWSLIRVEGGYTF.

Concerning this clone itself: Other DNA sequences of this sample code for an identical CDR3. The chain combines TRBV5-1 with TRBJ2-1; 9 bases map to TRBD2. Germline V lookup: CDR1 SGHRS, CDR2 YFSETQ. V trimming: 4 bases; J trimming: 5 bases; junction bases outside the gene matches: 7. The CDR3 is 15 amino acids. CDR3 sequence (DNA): TGCGCCAGCAGCCCGGGACTAGCCGGGGACAATGAGCAGTTCTTC. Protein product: CASSPGLAGDNEQFF.

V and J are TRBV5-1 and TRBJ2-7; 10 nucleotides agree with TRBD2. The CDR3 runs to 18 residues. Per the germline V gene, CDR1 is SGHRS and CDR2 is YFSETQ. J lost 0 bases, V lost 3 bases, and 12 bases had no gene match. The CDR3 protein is CASSSRITSGTYSYEQYF. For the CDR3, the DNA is TGCGCCAGCAGCTCCCGTATTACTAGCGGGACTTACTCCTACGAGCAGTACTTC.

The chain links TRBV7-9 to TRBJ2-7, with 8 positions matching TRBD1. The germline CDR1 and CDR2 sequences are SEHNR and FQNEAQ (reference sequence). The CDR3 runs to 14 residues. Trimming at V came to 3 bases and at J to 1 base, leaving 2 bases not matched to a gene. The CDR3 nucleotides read TGTGCCAGCAGCTTTTGGGACAGGTCCTACGAGCAGTACTTC. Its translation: CASSFWDRSYEQYF. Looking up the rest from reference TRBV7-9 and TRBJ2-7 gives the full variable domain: DTGVSQNPRHKITKRGQNVTFRCDPISEHNRLYWYRQTLGQGPEFLTYFQNEAQLEKSRLLSDRFSAERPKGSFSTLEIQRTEQGDSAMYLCASSFWDRSYEQYFGPGTRLTVT.

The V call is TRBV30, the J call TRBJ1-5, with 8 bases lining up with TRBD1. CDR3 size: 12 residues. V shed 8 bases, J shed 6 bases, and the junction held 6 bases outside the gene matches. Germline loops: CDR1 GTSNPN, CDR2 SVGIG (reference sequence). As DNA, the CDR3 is TGTGCCACCCGGACAGGGCGTCAGCCCCAGCATTTT. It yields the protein CATRTGRQPQHF.

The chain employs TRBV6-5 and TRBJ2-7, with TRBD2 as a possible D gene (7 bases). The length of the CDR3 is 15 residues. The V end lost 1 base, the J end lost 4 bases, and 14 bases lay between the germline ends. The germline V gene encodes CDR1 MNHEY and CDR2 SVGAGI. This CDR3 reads CASSYFFRGAYEQYF. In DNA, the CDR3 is TGTGCCAGCAGTTACTTTTTCCGGGGGGCATACGAGCAGTACTTC.

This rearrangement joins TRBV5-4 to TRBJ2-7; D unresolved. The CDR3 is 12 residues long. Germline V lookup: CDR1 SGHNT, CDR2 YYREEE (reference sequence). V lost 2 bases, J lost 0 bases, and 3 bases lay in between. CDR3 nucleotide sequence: TGTGCCAGCAGCTTTTCCTCCTACGAGCAGTACTTC. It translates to CASSFSSYEQYF. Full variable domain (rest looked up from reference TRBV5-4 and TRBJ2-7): ETGVTQSPTHLIKTRGQQVTLRCSSQSGHNTVSWYQQALGQGPQFIFQYYREEENGRGNFPPRFSGLQFPNYSSELNVNALELDDSALYLCASSFSSYEQYFGPGTRLTVT.

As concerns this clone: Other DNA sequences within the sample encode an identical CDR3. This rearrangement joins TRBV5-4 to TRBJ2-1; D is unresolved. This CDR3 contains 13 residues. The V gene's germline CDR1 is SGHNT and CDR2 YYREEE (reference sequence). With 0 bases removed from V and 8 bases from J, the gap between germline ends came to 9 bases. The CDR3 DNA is TGTGCCAGCAGCTTGGTTAGTGGGGATGAGCAGTTCTTC. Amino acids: CASSLVSGDEQFF.

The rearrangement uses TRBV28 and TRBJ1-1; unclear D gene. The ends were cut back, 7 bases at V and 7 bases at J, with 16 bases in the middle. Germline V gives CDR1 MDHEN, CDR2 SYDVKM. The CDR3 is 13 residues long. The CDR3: CASNVLQAGEAFF. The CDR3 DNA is TGTGCCAGCAACGTCCTCCAAGCGGGTGAAGCTTTCTTT.

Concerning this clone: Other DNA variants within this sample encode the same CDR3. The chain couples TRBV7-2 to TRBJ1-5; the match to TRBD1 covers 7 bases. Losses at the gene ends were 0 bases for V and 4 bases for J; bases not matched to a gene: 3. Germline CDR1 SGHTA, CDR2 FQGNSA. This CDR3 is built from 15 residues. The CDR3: CASSLAGTANQPQHF. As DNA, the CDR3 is TGTGCCAGCAGCTTAGCCGGGACAGCAAATCAGCCCCAGCATTTT.

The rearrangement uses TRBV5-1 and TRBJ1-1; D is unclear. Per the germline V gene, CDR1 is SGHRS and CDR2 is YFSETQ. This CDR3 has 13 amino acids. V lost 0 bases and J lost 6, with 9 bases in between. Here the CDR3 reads CASSLGHGAEAFF. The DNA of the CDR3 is TGCGCCAGCAGCTTGGGACATGGGGCTGAAGCTTTCTTT.

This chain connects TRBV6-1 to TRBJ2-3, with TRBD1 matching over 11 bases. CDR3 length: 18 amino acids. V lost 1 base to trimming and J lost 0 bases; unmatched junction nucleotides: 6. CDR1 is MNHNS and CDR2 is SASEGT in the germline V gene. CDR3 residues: CASSEVWTGGLSTDTQYF. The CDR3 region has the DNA TGTGCCAGCAGTGAAGTTTGGACAGGGGGCCTCAGCACAGATACGCAGTATTTT.

CDR3 DNA sequence: TGTGCCAGTAGTATAGGGGGACTAGCGGGGACCAATGAGCAGTTCTTC. Translated, it gives CASSIGGLAGTNEQFF. The chain joins TRBV19 to TRBJ2-1; 13 nucleotides align to TRBD2. Germline CDR1 LNHDA, CDR2 SQIVND (reference sequence). The CDR3 contains 16 residues. The V segment lost 1 base and the J segment 6 bases; nucleotides outside the gene matches: 3. The variable domain in full, completed from reference TRBV19 and TRBJ2-1, reads DGGITQSPKYLFRKEGQNVTLSCEQNLNHDAMYWYRQDPGQGLRLIYYSQIVNDFQKGDIAEGYSVSREKKESFPLTVTSAQKNPTAFYLCASSIGGLAGTNEQFFGPGTRLTVL.

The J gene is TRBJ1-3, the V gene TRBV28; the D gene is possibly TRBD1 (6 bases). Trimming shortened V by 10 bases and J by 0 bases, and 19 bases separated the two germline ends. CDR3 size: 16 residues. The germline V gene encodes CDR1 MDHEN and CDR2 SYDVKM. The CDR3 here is CATFFPQGLSGNTIYF. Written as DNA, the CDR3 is TGTGCCACCTTTTTCCCTCAGGGGCTCTCTGGAAACACCATATATTTT.

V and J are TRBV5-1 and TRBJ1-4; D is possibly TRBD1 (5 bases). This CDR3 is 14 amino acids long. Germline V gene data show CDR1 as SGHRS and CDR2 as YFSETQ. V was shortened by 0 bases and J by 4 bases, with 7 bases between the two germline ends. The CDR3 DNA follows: TGCGCCAGCAGCTTGGTACAGGTTAATGAAAAACTGTTTTTT. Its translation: CASSLVQVNEKLFF. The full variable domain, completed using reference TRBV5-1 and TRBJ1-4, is KAGVTQTPRYLIKTRGQQVTLSCSPISGHRSVSWYQQTPGQGLQFLFEYFSETQRNKGNFPGRFSGRQFSNSRSEMNVSTLELGDSALYLCASSLVQVNEKLFFGSGTQLSVL.

This CDR3 is CASSSGAGALQPQHF. CDR3 nucleotide sequence: TGTGCCAGCAGCTCGGGGGCAGGGGCCCTTCAGCCCCAGCATTTT. The gene calls are TRBV27 and TRBJ1-5, with a weak D call TRBD1 (6 bases). Germline V gene lookup returns CDR1 MNHEY and CDR2 SMNVEV (reference sequence). Trimming left V 6 bases short and J 6 bases short, with 18 bases between. This CDR3 has 15 residues.

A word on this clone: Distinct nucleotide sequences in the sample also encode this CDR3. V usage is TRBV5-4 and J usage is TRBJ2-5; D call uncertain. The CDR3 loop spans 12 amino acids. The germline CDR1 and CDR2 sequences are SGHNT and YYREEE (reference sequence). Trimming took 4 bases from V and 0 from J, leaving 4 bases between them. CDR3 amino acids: CASSADQETQYF. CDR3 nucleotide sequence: TGTGCCAGCAGCGCGGACCAAGAGACCCAGTACTTC.

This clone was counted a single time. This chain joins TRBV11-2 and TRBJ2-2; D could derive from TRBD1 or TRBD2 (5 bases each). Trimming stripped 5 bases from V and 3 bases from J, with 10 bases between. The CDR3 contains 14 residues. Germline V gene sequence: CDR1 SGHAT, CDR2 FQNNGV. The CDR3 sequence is CASSVGTDTGELFF. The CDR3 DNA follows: TGTGCCAGCAGCGTGGGGACGGACACCGGGGAGCTGTTTTTT.

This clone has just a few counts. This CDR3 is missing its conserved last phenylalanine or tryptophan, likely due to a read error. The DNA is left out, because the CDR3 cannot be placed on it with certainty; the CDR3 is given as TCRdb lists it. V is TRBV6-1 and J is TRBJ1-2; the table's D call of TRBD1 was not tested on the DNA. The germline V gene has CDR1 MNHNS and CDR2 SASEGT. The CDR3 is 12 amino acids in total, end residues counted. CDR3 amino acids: CASSELTGTTLG.

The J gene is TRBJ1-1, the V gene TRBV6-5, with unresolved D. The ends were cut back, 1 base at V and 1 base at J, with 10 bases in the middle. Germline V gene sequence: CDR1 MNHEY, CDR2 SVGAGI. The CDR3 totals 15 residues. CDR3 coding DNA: TGTGCCAGCAGTTACTACGGGGTGTCGAACACTGAAGCTTTCTTT. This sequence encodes CASSYYGVSNTEAFF.

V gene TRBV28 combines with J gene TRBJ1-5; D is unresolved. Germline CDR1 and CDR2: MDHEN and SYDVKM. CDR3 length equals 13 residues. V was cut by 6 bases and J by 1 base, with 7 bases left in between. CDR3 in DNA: TGTGCCAGCAGCCCAGCCAGCAATCAGCCCCAGCATTTT. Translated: CASSPASNQPQHF.

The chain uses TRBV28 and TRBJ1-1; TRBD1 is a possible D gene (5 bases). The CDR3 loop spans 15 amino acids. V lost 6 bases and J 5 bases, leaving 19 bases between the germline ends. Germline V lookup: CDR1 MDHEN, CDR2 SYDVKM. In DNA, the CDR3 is TGTGCCAGCAGCCCCCGGGGGGGGGTTAGAACTGAAGCTTTCTTT. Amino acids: CASSPRGGVRTEAFF.

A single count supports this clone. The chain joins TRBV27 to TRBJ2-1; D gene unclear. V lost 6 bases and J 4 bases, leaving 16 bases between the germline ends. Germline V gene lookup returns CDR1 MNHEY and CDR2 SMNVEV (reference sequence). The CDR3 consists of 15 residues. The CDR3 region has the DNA TGTGCCAGCAGATCTCTCCCTAACACGTACAATGAGCAGTTCTTC. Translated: CASRSLPNTYNEQFF.